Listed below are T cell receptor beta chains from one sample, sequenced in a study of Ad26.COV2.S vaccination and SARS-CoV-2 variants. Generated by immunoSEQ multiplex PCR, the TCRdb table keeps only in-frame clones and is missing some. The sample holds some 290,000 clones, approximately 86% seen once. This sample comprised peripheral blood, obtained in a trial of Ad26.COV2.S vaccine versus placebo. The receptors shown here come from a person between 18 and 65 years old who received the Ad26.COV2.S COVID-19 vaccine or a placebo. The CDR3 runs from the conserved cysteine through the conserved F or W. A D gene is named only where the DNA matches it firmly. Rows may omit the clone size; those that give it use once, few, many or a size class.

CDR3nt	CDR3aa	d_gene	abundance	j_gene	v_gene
TGTGCCACCAGTGCCCATAACACCGGGGAGCTGTTTTTT	CATSAHNTGELFF	.	.	TRBJ2-2	TRBV24-1
TGTGCCATCAGTGGTCTGGACCATTGGAGCACAGATACGCAGTATTTT	CAISGLDHWSTDTQYF	.	.	TRBJ2-3	TRBV10-3
TGTGCCAGCAGGCACGGGGGGCGGGCGAACACCGGGGAGCTGTTTTTT	CASRHGGRANTGELFF	.	.	TRBJ2-2	TRBV3-1/TRBV3-2
TGTGCCAGCAGCTTGTTAAAGGGGATCAACATTCAGTACTTC	CASSLLKGINIQYF	.	.	TRBJ2-4	TRBV5-4
TGCGCCAGCAGCCAGTTGACAGGAGGGGGTTGGGGCTACACCTTC	CASSQLTGGGWGYTF	.	few	TRBJ1-2	TRBV4-1
TGTGCCAGCAACCTTGGGGCTAGCGGGGCAGCCGGGGAGCTGTTTTTT	CASNLGASGAAGELFF	TRBD2	.	TRBJ2-2	TRBV3-1/TRBV3-2
TGTGCCAGCAGCCGTACAGGGATCAACACCGGGGAGCTGTTTTTT	CASSRTGINTGELFF	.	.	TRBJ2-2	TRBV7-2
TGCAGCGTTGAAGAGTTTGCCCGGGGCTATGGCTACACCTTC	CSVEEFARGYGYTF	.	.	TRBJ1-2	TRBV29-1
TGTGCCATCAGTGATGGGAGGCTGGGTGAAAAACTGTTTTTT	CAISDGRLGEKLFF	.	.	TRBJ1-4	TRBV10-3
TGTGCCAGCAGCGTAGACTTGGGGAGGGACTATGGCTACACCTTC	CASSVDLGRDYGYTF	.	.	TRBJ1-2	TRBV9
TGCGCCAGCAGCTTGGGGTCAGGCCGCAATTCACCCCTCCACTTT	CASSLGSGRNSPLHF	.	once	TRBJ1-6	TRBV5-1
TGCGCCAGCAGCCCAGGAAATAGGGATACGCAGTATTTT	CASSPGNRDTQYF	.	.	TRBJ2-3	TRBV5-1
TGTGCCAGCAGCTCCTACGACAGGGTTGGAAACACCATATATTTT	CASSSYDRVGNTIYF	TRBD1	.	TRBJ1-3	TRBV7-2
TGCAGTGCTAGAGATGTTCGGGGGGCTTTCTTT	CSARDVRGAFF	.	.	TRBJ1-1	TRBV20-1